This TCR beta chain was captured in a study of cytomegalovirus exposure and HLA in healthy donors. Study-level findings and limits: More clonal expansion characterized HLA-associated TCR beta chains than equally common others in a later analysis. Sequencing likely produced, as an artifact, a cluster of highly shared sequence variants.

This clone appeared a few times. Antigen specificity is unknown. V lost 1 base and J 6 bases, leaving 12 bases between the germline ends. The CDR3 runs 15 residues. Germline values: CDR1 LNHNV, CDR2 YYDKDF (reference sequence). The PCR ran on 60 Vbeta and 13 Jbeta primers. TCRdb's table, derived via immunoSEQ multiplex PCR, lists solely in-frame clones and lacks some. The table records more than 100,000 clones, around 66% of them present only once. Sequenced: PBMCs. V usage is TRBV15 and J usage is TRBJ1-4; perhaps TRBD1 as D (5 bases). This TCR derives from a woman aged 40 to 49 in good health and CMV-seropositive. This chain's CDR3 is CATSRGWGVDEKLFF. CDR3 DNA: TGTGCCACCAGCAGAGGATGGGGGGTTGATGAAAAACTGTTTTTT. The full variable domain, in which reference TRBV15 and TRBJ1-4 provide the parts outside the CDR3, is DAMVIQNPRYQVTQFGKPVTLSCSQTLNHNVMYWYQQKSSQAPKLLFHYYDKDFNNEADTPDNFQSRRPNTSFCFLDIRSPGLGDTAMYLCATSRGWGVDEKLFFGSGTQLSVL.